This T cell receptor beta chain originates from a study of cytomegalovirus exposure and HLA in healthy donors. Study-level findings and limits: Some public TCRs appeared in many individuals, while most sequences were rare. An analysis done earlier found most TCR beta V segments productive about 87% or about 30% of the time.

Germline-derived CDR1 and CDR2 are SEHNR and FQNEAQ (reference sequence). The CDR3 extends over 17 amino acids. Trimming took off 4 bases at V and 6 bases at J, with 19 bases between the two ends. Use of 60 Vbeta and 13 Jbeta primers characterized the PCR. Sequencing used immunoSEQ multiplex PCR; TCRdb keeps in-frame clones, though not all of them. Reported are around 140,000 clones; the ten largest clones contain less than 2%. A remark on this clone: Its matching antigen is unknown.

The sample was PBMCs. The chain has TRBV7-9 and TRBJ1-6, with D perhaps matching TRBD1 (5 bases). The sequence was collected from a woman aged 40 to 50 in good health and CMV-seronegative. This chain's CDR3 is CASSSEVGGGANSPLHF. As DNA, the CDR3 is TGTGCCAGCAGCTCCGAAGTGGGCGGCGGGGCTAATTCACCCCTCCACTTT.